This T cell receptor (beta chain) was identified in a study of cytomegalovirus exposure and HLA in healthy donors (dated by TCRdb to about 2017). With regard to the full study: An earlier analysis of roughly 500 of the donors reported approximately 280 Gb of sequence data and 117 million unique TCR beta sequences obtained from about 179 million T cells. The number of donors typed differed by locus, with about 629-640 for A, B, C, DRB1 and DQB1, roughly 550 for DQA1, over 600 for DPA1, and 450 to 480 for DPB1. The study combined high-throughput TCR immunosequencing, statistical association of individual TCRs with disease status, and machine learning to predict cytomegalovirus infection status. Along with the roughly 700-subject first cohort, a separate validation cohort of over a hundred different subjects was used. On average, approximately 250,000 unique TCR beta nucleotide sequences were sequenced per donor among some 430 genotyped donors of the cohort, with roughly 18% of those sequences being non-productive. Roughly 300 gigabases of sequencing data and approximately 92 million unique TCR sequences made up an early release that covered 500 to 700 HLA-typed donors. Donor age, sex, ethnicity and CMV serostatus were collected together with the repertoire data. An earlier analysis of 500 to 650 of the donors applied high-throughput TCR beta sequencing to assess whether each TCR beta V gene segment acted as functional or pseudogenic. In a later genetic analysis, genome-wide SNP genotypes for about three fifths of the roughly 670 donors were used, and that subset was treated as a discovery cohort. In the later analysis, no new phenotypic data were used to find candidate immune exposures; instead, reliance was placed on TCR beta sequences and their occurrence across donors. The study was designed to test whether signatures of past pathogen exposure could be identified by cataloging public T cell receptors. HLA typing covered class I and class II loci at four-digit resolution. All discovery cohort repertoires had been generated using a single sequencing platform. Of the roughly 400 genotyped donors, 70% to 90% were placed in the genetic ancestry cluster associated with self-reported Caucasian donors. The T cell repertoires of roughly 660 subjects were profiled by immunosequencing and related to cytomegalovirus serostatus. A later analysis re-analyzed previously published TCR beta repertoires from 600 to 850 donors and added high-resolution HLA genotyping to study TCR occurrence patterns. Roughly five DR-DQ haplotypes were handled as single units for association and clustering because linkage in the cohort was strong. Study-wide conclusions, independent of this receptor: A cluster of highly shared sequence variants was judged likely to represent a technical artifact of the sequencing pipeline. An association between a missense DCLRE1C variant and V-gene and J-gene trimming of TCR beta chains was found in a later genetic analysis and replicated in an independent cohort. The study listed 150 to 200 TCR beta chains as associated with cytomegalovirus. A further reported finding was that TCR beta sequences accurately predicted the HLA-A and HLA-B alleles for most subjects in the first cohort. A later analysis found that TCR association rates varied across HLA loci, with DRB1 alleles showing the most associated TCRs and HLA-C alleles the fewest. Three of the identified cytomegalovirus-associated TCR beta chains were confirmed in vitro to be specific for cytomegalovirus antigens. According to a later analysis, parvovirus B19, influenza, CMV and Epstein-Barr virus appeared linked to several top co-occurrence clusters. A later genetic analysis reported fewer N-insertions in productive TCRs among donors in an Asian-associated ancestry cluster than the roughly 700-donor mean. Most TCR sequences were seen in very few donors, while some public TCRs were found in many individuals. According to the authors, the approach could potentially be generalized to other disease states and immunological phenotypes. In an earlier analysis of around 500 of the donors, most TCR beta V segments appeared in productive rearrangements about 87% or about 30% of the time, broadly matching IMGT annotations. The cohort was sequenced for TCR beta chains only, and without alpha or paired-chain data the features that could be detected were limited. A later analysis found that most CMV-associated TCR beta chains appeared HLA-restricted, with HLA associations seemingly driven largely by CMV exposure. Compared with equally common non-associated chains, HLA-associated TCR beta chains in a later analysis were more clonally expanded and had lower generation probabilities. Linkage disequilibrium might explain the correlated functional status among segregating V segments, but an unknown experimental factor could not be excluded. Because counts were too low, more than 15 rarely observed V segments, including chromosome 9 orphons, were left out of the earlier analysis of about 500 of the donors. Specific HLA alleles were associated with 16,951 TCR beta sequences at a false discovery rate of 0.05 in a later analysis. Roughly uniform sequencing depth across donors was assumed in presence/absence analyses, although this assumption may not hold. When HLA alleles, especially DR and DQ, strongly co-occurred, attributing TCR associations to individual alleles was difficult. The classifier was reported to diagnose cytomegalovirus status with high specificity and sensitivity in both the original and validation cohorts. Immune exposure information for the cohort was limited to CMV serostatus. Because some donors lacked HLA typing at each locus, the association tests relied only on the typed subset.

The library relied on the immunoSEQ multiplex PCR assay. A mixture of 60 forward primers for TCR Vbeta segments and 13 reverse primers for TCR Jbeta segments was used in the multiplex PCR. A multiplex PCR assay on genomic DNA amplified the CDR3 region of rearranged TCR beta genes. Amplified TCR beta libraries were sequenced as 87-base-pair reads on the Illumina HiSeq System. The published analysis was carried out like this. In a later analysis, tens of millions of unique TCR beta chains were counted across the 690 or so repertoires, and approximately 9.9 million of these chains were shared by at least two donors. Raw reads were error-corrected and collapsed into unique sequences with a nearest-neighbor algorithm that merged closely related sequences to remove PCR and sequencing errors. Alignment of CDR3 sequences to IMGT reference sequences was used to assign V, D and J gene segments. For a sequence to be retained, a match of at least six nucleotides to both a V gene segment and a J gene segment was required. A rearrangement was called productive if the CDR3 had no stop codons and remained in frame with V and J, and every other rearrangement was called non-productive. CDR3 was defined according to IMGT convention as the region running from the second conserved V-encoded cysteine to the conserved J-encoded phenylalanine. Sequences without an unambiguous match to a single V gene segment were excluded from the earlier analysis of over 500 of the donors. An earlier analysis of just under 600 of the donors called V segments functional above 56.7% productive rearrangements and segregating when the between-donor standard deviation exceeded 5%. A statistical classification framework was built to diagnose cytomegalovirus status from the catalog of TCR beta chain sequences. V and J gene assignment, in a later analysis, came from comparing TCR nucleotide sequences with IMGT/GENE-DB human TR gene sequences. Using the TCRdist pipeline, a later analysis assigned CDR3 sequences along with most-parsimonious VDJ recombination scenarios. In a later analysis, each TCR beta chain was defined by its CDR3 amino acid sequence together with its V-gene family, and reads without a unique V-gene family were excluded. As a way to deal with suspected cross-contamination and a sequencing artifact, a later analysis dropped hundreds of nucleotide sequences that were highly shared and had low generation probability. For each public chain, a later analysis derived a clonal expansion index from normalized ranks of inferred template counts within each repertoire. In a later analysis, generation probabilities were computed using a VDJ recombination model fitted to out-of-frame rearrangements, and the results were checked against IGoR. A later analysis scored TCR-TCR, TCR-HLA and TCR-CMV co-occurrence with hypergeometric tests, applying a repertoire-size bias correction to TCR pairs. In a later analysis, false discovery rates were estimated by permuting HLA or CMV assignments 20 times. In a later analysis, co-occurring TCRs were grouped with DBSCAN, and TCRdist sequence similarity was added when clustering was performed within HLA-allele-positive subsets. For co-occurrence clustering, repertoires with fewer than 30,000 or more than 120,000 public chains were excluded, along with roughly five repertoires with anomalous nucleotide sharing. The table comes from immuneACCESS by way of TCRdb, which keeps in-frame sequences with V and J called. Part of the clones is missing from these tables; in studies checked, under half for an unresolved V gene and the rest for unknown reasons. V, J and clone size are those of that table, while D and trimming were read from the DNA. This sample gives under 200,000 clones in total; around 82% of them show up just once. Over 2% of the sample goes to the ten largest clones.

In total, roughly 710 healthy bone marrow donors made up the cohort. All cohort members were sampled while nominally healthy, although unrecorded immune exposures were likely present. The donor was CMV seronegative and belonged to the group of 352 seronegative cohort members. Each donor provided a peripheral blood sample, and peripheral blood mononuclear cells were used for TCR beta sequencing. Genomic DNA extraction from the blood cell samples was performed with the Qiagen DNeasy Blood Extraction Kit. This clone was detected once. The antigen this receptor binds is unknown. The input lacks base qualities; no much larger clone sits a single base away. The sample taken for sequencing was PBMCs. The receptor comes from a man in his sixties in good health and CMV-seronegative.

The DNA sequence is given as TGTGCCAGCAGAAATCTAGCGGGGGAGGTGGGTGAGCAGTTCTTC. This codes for CASRNLAGEVGEQFF. The V and J segments used are TRBV7-9 and TRBJ2-1; TRBD2 fits 10 bases in the junction. Relative to germline, V is missing 6 bases and J is missing 9 bases, with 11 bases of the junction outside any gene match. According to the germline V gene (reference sequence), CDR1 reads SEHNR and CDR2 reads FQNEAQ. Counted from cysteine to phenylalanine, this CDR3 has 15 amino acids. The sequence is cut down to CDR3 DNA, 45 bases in frame from base 1.